The T cell receptor (beta chain) under discussion was sequenced for a study of Ad26.COV2.S vaccination and SARS-CoV-2 variants. Generated by immunoSEQ multiplex PCR, the TCRdb table keeps only in-frame clones and is missing some. The table lists a few hundred thousand clones, roughly 84% of them singletons, with about 3.5% in the top ten. The sample holds one count of this clone. The V and J ends lost 0 bases and 7 bases, in that order; junction bases with no gene match: 4. CDR1 is SGDLS and CDR2 is YYNGEE in the germline V gene. This CDR3 comprises 15 residues. Treatment indicated: roughly 18 received Ad26.COV2.S at low or high dose, single or two shots; several received placebo; per-sample allocation not given. The samples date from day 63 after the first vaccine or placebo injection.

This rearrangement joins TRBV9 to TRBJ1-4; 9 bases fit TRBD1. Material: peripheral blood, obtained in a trial of Ad26.COV2.S vaccine versus placebo. The receptor was isolated from a person between 18 and 65 years old who received the Ad26.COV2.S COVID-19 vaccine or a placebo. CDR3 bases: TGTGCCAGCAGCGTAGACGACAGGGGGATTGAAAAACTGTTTTTT. Its protein is CASSVDDRGIEKLFF. The variable domain in full, completed from reference TRBV9 and TRBJ1-4, reads DSGVTQTPKHLITATGQRVTLRCSPRSGDLSVYWYQQSLDQGLQFLIQYYNGEERAKGNILERFSAQQFPDLHSELNLSSLELGDSALYFCASSVDDRGIEKLFFGSGTQLSVL.